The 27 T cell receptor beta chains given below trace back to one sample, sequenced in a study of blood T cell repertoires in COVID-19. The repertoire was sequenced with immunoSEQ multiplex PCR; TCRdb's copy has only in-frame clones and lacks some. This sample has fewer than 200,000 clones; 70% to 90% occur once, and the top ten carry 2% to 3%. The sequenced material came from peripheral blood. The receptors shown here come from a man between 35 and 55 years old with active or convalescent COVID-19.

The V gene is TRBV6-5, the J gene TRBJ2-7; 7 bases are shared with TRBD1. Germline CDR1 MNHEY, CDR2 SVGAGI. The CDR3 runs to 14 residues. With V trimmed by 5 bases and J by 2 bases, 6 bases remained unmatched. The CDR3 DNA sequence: TGTGCCAGCAGTCCACCGGACAGGACCTACGAGCAGTACTTC. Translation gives CASSPPDRTYEQYF.

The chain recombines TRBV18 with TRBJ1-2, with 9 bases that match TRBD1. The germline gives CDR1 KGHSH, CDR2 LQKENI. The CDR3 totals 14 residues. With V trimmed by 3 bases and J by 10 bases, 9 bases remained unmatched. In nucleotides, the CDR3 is TGTGCCAGCTCACCTCCTAACAGGGGGCTAATCTACACCTTC. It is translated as CASSPPNRGLIYTF.

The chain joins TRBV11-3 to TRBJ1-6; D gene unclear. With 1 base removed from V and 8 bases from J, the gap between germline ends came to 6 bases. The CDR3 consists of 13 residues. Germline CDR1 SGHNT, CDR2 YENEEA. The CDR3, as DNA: TGTGCCAGCAGCTTAGTTATAGATTCACCCCTCCACTTT. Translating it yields CASSLVIDSPLHF.

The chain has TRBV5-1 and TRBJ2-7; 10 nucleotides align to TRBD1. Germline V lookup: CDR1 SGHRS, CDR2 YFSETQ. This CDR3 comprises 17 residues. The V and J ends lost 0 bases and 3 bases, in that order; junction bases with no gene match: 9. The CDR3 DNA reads TGCGCCAGCAGCTTGGAAACCTCCGGGACAGGGGACTACGAGCAGTACTTC. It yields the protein CASSLETSGTGDYEQYF.

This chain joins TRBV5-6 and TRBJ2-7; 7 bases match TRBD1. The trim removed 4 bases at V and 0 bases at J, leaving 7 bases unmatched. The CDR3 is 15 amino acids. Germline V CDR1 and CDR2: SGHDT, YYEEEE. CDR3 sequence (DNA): TGTGCCAGCAGCATGACAGGGAGAGTCTCCTACGAGCAGTACTTC. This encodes CASSMTGRVSYEQYF.

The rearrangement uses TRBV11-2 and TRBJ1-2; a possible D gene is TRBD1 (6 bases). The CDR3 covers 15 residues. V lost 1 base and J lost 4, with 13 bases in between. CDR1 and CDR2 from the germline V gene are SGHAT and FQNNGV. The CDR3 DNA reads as TGTGCCAGCAGCTTAGCACTCCAGGGGCGCTATGGCTACACCTTC. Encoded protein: CASSLALQGRYGYTF.

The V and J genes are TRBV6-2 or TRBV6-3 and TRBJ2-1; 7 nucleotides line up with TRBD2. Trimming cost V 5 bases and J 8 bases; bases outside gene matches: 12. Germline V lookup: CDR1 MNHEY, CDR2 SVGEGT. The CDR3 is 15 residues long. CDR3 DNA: TGTGCCAGCAGTGCCCGGCGGGAGAGGGCTGATGAGCAGTTCTTC. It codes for CASSARRERADEQFF.

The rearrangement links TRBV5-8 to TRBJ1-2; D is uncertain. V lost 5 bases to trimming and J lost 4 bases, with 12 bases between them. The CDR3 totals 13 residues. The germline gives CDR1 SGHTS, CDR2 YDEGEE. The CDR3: CASRLGFLYGYTF. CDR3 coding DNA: TGTGCCAGCAGACTAGGATTTCTCTATGGCTACACCTTC.

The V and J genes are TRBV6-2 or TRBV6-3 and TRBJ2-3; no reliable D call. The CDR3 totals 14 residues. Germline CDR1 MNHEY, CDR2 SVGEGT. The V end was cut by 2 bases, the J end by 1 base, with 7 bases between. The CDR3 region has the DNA TGTGCCAGCAGTTACAACAGTCGCACAGATACGCAGTATTTT. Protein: CASSYNSRTDTQYF.

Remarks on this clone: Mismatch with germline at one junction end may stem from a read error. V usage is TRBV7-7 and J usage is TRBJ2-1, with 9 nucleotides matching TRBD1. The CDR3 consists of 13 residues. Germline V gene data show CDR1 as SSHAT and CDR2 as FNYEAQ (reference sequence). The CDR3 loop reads CASSTRDRDEQFF. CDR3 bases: TGTGCTAGCAGCACCCGGGACAGGGATGAGCAGTTCTTC. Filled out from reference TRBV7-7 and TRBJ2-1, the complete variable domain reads GAGVSQSPRYKVTKRGQDVTLRCDPISSHATLYWYQQALGQGPEFLTYFNYEAQPDKSGLPSDRFSAERPEGSISTLTIQRTEQRDSAMYRCASSTRDRDEQFFGPGTRLTVL.

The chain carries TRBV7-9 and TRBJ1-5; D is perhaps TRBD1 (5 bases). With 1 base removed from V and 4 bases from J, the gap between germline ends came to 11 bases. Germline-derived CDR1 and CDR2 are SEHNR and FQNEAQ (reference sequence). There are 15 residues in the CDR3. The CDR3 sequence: CASSLGEGANQPQHF. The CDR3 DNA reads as TGTGCCAGCAGCTTAGGGGAAGGGGCGAATCAGCCCCAGCATTTT.

The CDR3 loop reads CASSSSTTSGLYEQYF. For the CDR3, the DNA is TGCGCCAGCAGCTCCTCCACGACTAGCGGCCTCTACGAGCAGTACTTC. The V call is TRBV4-1, the J call TRBJ2-5, with 9 bases matching TRBD2. The DNA end is more similar to TRBJ2-7, so the J call may be wrong. Per the germline V gene, CDR1 is MGHRA and CDR2 is YSYEKL. The CDR3 runs 16 residues.

For the CDR3, the DNA is TGTGCCAGCAGTGATAGCAGGCAGGGTACTAATCAGCCCCAGCATTTT. It is translated as CASSDSRQGTNQPQHF. V gene TRBV6-1 combines with J gene TRBJ1-5, with D possibly TRBD1 on 5 matching bases. Trimming took off 3 bases at V and 4 bases at J, with 16 bases between the two ends. In germline, CDR1 is MNHNS, CDR2 SASEGT. The CDR3 spans 16 residues.

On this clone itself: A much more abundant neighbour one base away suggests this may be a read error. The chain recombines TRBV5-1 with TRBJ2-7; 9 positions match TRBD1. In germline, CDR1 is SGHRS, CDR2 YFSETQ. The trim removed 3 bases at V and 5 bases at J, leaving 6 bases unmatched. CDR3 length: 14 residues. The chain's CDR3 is CASSSGTGFDEQYF. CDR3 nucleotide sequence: TGCGCCAGCAGCTCCGGGACAGGGTTCGACGAGCAGTACTTC.

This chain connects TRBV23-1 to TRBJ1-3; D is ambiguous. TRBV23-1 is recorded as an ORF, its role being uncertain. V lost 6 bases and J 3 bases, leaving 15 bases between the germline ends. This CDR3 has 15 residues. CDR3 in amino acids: CASSTLSGSGNTIYF. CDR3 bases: TGCGCCAGCAGCACTTTGTCCGGGAGTGGAAACACCATATATTTT.

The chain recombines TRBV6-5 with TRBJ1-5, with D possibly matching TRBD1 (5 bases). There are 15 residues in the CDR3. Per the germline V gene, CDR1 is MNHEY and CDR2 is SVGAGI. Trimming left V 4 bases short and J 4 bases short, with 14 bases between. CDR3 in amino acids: CASSWTRNPNQPQHF. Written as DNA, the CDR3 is TGTGCCAGCAGTTGGACACGAAATCCTAATCAGCCCCAGCATTTT.

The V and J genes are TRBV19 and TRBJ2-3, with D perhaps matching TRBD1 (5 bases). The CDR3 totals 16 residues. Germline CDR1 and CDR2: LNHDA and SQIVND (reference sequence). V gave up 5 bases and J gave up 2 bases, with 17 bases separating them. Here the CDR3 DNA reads TGTGCCAGTAGTGGTCTCGACAGAGATTCCACAGATACGCAGTATTTT. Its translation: CASSGLDRDSTDTQYF.

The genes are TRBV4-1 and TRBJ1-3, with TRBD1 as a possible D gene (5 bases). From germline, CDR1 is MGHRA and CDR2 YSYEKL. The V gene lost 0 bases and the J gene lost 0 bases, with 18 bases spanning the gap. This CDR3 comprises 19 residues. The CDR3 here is CASSQEGGSGTFSGNTIYF. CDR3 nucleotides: TGCGCCAGCAGCCAAGAAGGCGGATCCGGGACTTTCTCTGGAAACACCATATATTTT.

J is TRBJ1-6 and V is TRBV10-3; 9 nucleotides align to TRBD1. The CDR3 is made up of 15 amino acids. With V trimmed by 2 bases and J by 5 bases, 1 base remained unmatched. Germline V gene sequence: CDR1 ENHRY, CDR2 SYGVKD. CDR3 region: CAISERTGDNSPLHF. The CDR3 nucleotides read TGTGCCATCAGTGAGAGGACAGGGGATAATTCACCCCTCCACTTT.

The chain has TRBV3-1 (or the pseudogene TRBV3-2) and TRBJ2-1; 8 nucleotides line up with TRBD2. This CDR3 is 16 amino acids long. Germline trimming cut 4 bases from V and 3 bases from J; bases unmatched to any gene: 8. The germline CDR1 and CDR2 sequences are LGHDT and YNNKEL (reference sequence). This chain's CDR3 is CASSPLRGGRYNEQFF. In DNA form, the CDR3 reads TGTGCCAGCAGCCCACTCCGGGGGGGCCGCTACAATGAGCAGTTCTTC.

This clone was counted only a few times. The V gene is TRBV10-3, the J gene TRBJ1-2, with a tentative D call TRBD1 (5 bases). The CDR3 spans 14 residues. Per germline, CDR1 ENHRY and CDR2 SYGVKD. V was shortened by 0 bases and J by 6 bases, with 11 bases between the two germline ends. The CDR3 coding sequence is TGTGCCATCAGTGAGTCGACAGAAACGAATGGCTACACCTTC. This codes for CAISESTETNGYTF.

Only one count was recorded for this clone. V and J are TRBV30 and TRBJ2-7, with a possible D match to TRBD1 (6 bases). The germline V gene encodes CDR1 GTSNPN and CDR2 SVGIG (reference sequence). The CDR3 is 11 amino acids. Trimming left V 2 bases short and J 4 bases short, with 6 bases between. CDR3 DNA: TGTGCCTGGAGTAGGGGGTACGAGCAGTACTTC. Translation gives CAWSRGYEQYF.

The CDR3 DNA is TGTGCCAGCAGTTTATACCCCTCGGGGGGGAGAACTGAAGCTTTCTTT. This sequence encodes CASSLYPSGGRTEAFF. The chain couples TRBV27 to TRBJ1-1; TRBD1 is a possible D gene (5 bases). Germline lookup yields CDR1 MNHEY and CDR2 SMNVEV (reference sequence). The CDR3 contains 16 residues. V was pared by 1 base and J by 5 bases, with 17 bases between.

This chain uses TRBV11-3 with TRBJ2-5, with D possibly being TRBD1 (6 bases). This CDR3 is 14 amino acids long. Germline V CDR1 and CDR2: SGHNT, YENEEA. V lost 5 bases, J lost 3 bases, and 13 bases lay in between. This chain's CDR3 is CASSAYRVEETQYF. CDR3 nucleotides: TGTGCCAGCAGCGCCTACAGGGTCGAAGAGACCCAGTACTTC.

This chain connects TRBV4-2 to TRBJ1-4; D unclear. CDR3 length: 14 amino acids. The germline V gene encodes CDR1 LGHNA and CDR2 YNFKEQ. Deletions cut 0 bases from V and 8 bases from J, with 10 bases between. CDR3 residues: CASSQDLAVEKLFF. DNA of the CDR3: TGTGCCAGCAGCCAAGATTTGGCAGTAGAAAAACTGTTTTTT.

The CDR3 nucleotides are TGTGCCAGCAGAGACAGGGGCCATCAGCCCCAGCATTTT. This sequence encodes CASRDRGHQPQHF. The chain has TRBV6-6 and TRBJ1-5; 8 bases line up with TRBD1. CDR3 length equals 13 residues. J lost 5 bases, V lost 6 bases, and 3 bases had no gene match. Germline CDR1 and CDR2: MNHNY and SVGAGI (reference sequence).

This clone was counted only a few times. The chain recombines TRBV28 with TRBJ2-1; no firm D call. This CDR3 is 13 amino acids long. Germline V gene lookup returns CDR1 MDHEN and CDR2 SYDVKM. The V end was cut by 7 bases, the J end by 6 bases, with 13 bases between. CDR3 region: CASNPSGPNEQFF. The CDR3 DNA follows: TGTGCCAGCAACCCATCGGGTCCCAATGAGCAGTTCTTC.